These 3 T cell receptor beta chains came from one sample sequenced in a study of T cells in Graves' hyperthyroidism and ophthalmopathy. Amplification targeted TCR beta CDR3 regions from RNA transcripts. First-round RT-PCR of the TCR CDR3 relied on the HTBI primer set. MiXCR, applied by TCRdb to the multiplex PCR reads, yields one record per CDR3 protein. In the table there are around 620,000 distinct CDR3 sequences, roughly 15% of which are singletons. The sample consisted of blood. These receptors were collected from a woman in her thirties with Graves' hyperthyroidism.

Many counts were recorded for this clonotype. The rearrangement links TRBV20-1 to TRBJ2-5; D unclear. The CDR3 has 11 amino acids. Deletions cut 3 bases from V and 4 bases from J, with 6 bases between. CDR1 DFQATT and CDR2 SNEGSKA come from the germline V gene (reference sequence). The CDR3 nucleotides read TGCAGTGCTAGGGACCTAGAGACCCAGTACTTC. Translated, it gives CSARDLETQYF.

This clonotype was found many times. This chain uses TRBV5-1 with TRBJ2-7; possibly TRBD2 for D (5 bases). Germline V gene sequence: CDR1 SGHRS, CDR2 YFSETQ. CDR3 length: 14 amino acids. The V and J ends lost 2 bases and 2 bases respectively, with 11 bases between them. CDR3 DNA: TGCGCCAGCAGCTTCTTTCCGGGGACCTACGAGCAGTACTTC. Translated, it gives CASSFFPGTYEQYF.

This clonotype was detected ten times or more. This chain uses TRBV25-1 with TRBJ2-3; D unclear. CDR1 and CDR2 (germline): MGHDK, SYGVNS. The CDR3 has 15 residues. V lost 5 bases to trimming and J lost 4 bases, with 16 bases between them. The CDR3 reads CASSPEVVGADTQYF. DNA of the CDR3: TGTGCCAGCAGTCCAGAGGTTGTTGGGGCAGATACGCAGTATTTT. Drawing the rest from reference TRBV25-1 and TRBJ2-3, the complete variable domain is EADIYQTPRYLVIGTGKKITLECSQTMGHDKMYWYQQDPGMELHLIHYSYGVNSTEKGDLSSESTVSRIRTEHFPLTLESARPSHTSQYLCASSPEVVGADTQYFGPGTRLTVL.